These 24 T cell receptor beta chains share one sample of origin, sequenced in a study of T cells in Graves' hyperthyroidism and ophthalmopathy. Regions amplified from RNA transcripts were the TCR beta CDR3 regions. The study used the HTBI primer set for a first-round RT-PCR of the TCR CDR3. TCRdb reanalysed the multiplex PCR reads using MiXCR and keeps one entry per CDR3 protein. The sample lists about 690,000 distinct CDR3 sequences, roughly 17% seen once, with about a sixth in the top ten. The source material was blood. The receptors stem from a man aged 50 to 60 with Graves' hyperthyroidism.

The chain links TRBV4-3 to TRBJ2-1; TRBD2 agrees at 8 bases. J lost 0 bases, V lost 4 bases, and 17 bases had no gene match. Per germline, CDR1 LGHNA and CDR2 YSLEER. The CDR3 length is 20 residues. DNA for the CDR3: TGCGCCAGCAGCCCACGGTGGGAGCGGGAGTCGGGGAGCTCCTACAATGAGCAGTTCTTC. Translating it yields CASSPRWERESGSSYNEQFF.

This clonotype was detected only a few times. At one end the junction does not follow the germline gene, possibly because of a read error. CDR3: CASGLVGEQFF. CDR3 bases: TGTGCCAGCGGCTTGGTTGGTGAGCAGTTCTTC. This chain joins TRBV5-4 and TRBJ2-1; D ambiguous. The CDR3 is made up of 11 amino acids. From germline, CDR1 is SGHNT and CDR2 YYREEE (reference sequence).

This sequence joins TRBV4-3 and TRBJ2-5; no clear D. Germline CDR1 LGHNA, CDR2 YSLEER. The CDR3 is 15 amino acids. V lost 4 bases and J 2 bases, leaving 14 bases between the germline ends. CDR3 sequence: CASSRSLDKQETQYF. The CDR3 DNA reads TGCGCCAGCAGCCGTAGTCTAGACAAACAAGAGACCCAGTACTTC.

This clonotype was seen many times. This rearrangement joins TRBV11-2 to TRBJ2-7; 13 bases map to TRBD2. CDR1 and CDR2 from the germline V gene are SGHAT and FQNNGV. The V segment lost 1 base and the J segment 10 bases; nucleotides outside the gene matches: 1. CDR3 length: 13 amino acids. The DNA for the CDR3 is TGTGCCAGCAGCTTAGGACTAGCGGGAGGACAGTACTTC. It translates to CASSLGLAGGQYF.

CDR3 DNA: TGCAGCGTTGAAATCGGACAGGGGAATACGTTCAATGAGCAGTTCTTC. It yields the protein CSVEIGQGNTFNEQFF. The chain recombines TRBV29-1 with TRBJ2-1, with TRBD1 matching 9 bases. The V gene's germline CDR1 is SQVTM and CDR2 ANQGSEA. The CDR3 is 16 residues long. V shed 2 bases and J 6 bases; nucleotides not matched to a gene: 11.

This chain uses TRBV30 with TRBJ1-2, with D perhaps matching TRBD1 (6 bases). V was clipped by 5 bases and J by 2 bases, with 18 bases between them. The CDR3 is 15 amino acids. Germline-derived CDR1 and CDR2 are GTSNPN and SVGIG (reference sequence). The CDR3 DNA reads TGTGCCTGGGCAAACCTCGGGACACGGAACTATGGCTACACCTTC. Its protein product is CAWANLGTRNYGYTF. The whole variable domain, filled in from reference TRBV30 and TRBJ1-2, reads SQTIHQWPATLVQPVGSPLSLECTVEGTSNPNLYWYRQAAGRGLQLLFYSVGIGQISSEVPQNLSASRPQDRQFILSSKKLLLSDSGFYLCAWANLGTRNYGYTFGSGTRLTVV.

The CDR3 sequence is CASSLTHGGETQYF. The CDR3 nucleotides are TGTGCCAGCAGCTTAACGCACGGAGGGGAGACCCAGTACTTC. The chain couples TRBV7-3 to TRBJ2-5, with TRBD2 as a possible D gene (6 bases). The CDR3 loop spans 14 amino acids. The germline V gene has CDR1 SGHTA and CDR2 FQGTGA. V dropped 0 bases and J dropped 5 bases, with 10 bases sitting between them.

This clonotype was seen more than once but under ten times. The chain carries TRBV2 and TRBJ1-1; possible D gene TRBD1, 6 bases. V lost 3 bases and J 0 bases, leaving 11 bases between the germline ends. The CDR3 is 15 residues long. Germline CDR1 and CDR2: SNHLY and FYNNEI. The CDR3 DNA reads as TGTGCCAGCAGTGACGGGGGGCGGATGAACACTGAAGCTTTCTTT. As protein: CASSDGGRMNTEAFF.

This sequence joins TRBV15 and TRBJ1-1; TRBD1 might be the D (5 bases). CDR1 is LNHNV and CDR2 is YYDKDF in the germline V gene (reference sequence). The CDR3 consists of 14 residues. The ends were cut back, 2 bases at V and 4 bases at J, with 11 bases in the middle. CDR3 in DNA: TGTGCCACCAGCAGACCCACTGGGGGCACTGAAGCTTTCTTT. The encoded protein is CATSRPTGGTEAFF.

This clonotype was recorded only once. V is TRBV20-1 and J is TRBJ2-3; 12 bases agree with TRBD2. There are 15 residues in the CDR3. The V segment lost 1 base and the J segment 4 bases; nucleotides outside the gene matches: 3. CDR1 and CDR2 (germline): DFQATT, SNEGSKA (reference sequence). The CDR3 here is CSARGTSGRSDTQYF. The CDR3 DNA reads TGCAGTGCTAGAGGAACTAGCGGGAGGTCAGATACGCAGTATTTT.

The chain joins TRBV20-1 to TRBJ2-1; either TRBD1 or TRBD2 may supply D (5 bases each). The germline V and J ends were trimmed by 1 base and 8 bases, with 18 bases remaining between them. Germline lookup yields CDR1 DFQATT and CDR2 SNEGSKA (reference sequence). The CDR3 sequence is 15 residues long. Here the CDR3 reads CSARVWRIRGDEQFF. The CDR3, as DNA: TGCAGTGCTAGAGTTTGGAGGATTCGAGGGGATGAGCAGTTCTTC.

This clonotype was observed at least ten times. The chain joins TRBV28 to TRBJ1-4, with D possibly being TRBD1 (6 bases). This CDR3 is 16 amino acids long. The V end lost 6 bases, the J end lost 0 bases, and 14 bases lay between the germline ends. Looked up from germline, CDR1 is MDHEN and CDR2 is SYDVKM. The chain's CDR3 is CASRADRNATNEKLFF. The CDR3 DNA sequence: TGTGCCAGCAGAGCTGACAGGAATGCAACTAATGAAAAACTGTTTTTT.

The V and J genes are TRBV28 and TRBJ1-2; D ambiguous. The CDR3 has 12 amino acids. The germline gives CDR1 MDHEN, CDR2 SYDVKM. V was shortened by 6 bases and J by 2 bases, with 7 bases between the two germline ends. The DNA of the CDR3 is TGTGCCAGCAGCCCAGTAAACTATGGCTACACCTTC. Translated: CASSPVNYGYTF.

This clonotype was picked up many times. The chain couples TRBV6-1 to TRBJ2-1; D is possibly TRBD1 (5 bases). The V gene's germline CDR1 is MNHNS and CDR2 SASEGT. The CDR3 contains 15 residues. The V gene lost 6 bases and the J gene lost 6 bases, with 18 bases spanning the gap. CDR3 amino acids: CASSTGLEALNEQFF. Written as DNA, the CDR3 is TGTGCCAGCAGCACAGGCCTTGAGGCCCTCAATGAGCAGTTCTTC.

This clonotype was detected ten times or more. CDR3 DNA sequence: TGTGCCAGCAGTTTAAGGGCTAGCTCCTACAATGAGCAGTTCTTC. It translates to CASSLRASSYNEQFF. The chain carries TRBV28 and TRBJ2-1; D is undetermined. V was pared by 2 bases and J by 0 bases, with 8 bases between. The CDR3 covers 15 residues. Germline lookup yields CDR1 MDHEN and CDR2 SYDVKM. Supplemented by reference TRBV28 and TRBJ2-1, the full variable domain reads DVKVTQSSRYLVKRTGEKVFLECVQDMDHENMFWYRQDPGLGLRLIYFSYDVKMKEKGDIPEGYSVSREKKERFSLILESASTNQTSMYLCASSLRASSYNEQFFGPGTRLTVL.

This clonotype has ten or more counts. The V call is TRBV6-1, the J call TRBJ2-1; TRBD2 aligns across 13 bases. V shed 5 bases, J shed 8 bases, and the junction held 9 bases outside the gene matches. CDR1 MNHNS and CDR2 SASEGT come from the germline V gene. This CDR3 spans 16 amino acids. CDR3 in DNA: TGTGCCAGCAGTTATAGAGGACTAGCGGGAGCACATGAGCAGTTCTTC. As protein: CASSYRGLAGAHEQFF.

This clonotype was detected a few times. The gene calls are TRBV7-3 and TRBJ2-3; 8 bases map to TRBD1. The CDR3 has 17 amino acids. Germline CDR1 is SGHTA and CDR2 is FQGTGA. V shed 5 bases, J shed 2 bases, and the junction held 12 bases outside the gene matches. CDR3 loop: CASSPTGGSRITDTQYF. Written as DNA, the CDR3 is TGTGCCAGCAGCCCCACAGGGGGGAGCAGAATCACAGATACGCAGTATTTT.

The J gene is TRBJ2-7, the V gene TRBV28; the match to TRBD2 covers 7 bases. V trimming: 5 bases; J trimming: 0 bases; junction bases outside the gene matches: 4. The V gene's germline CDR1 is MDHEN and CDR2 SYDVKM. This CDR3 comprises 14 residues. The CDR3 spells CASSGSGPSYEQYF. CDR3 coding DNA: TGTGCCAGCAGTGGTAGCGGGCCCTCCTACGAGCAGTACTTC.

This clonotype was found many times. The chain uses TRBV2 and TRBJ2-1, with 8 positions matching TRBD2. Unmatched junction bases numbered 15, after V lost 6 bases and J lost 8 bases. Germline V gene data show CDR1 as SNHLY and CDR2 as FYNNEI. The CDR3 sequence is 16 residues long. CDR3 region: CASSPETSDRIDEQFF. The CDR3 DNA reads TGTGCCAGCAGCCCCGAGACTAGCGATAGGATTGATGAGCAGTTCTTC.

The rearrangement joins TRBV7-9 to TRBJ2-1; 10 bases are a match to TRBD2. Germline V lookup: CDR1 SEHNR, CDR2 FQNEAQ (reference sequence). Losses at the gene ends were 4 bases for V and 10 bases for J; bases not matched to a gene: 19. The CDR3 contains 18 residues. CDR3 nucleotide sequence: TGTGCCAGCAGCTCCCCCCCAAGCGGGAGGGCCTGGGGCGGGGAGCAGTTCTTC. Translating it yields CASSSPPSGRAWGGEQFF.

This clonotype was picked up many times. The chain has TRBV12-3 or TRBV12-4 and TRBJ2-1; weak D call: TRBD1 (5 bases). V lost 1 base, J lost 2 bases, and 15 bases lay in between. The CDR3 totals 17 residues. Written as DNA, the CDR3 is TGTGCCAGCAGTTTAGGGTGGGGCGGCTTGACCTACAATGAGCAGTTCTTC. Translating gives CASSLGWGGLTYNEQFF.

In its sample, this clonotype was seen many times. The chain uses TRBV6-1 and TRBJ1-1; D is ambiguous. The CDR3 consists of 12 residues. The V gene lost 5 bases and the J gene lost 3 bases, with 7 bases spanning the gap. The germline V gene has CDR1 MNHNS and CDR2 SASEGT. CDR3 sequence reads: CASSKPDTEAFF. In DNA, the CDR3 is TGTGCCAGCAGTAAGCCCGACACTGAAGCTTTCTTT.

This clonotype turned up a few times. The chain employs TRBV3-1 and TRBJ1-1; TRBD1 matches at 7 bases. V dropped 4 bases and J dropped 7; count of bases not matched to a gene: 9. Per the germline V gene, CDR1 is LGHDT and CDR2 is YNNKEL (reference sequence). The CDR3 consists of 14 residues. CDR3 in amino acids: CASSRVQGEGEAFF. The CDR3 DNA is TGTGCCAGCAGCCGCGTGCAGGGGGAAGGTGAAGCTTTCTTT.

As to this clonotype: This clone may be a read error of a much larger clone one base away. CDR3 residues: CAGSFGTSAYNEQFF. The CDR3 region has the DNA TGTGCCGGCAGCTTTGGGACTAGCGCGTACAATGAGCAGTTCTTC. V and J are TRBV7-3 and TRBJ2-1; 10 bases align to TRBD2. The CDR3 is made up of 15 amino acids. In germline, CDR1 is SGHTA, CDR2 FQGTGA.